This TCR beta chain came from a study of cytomegalovirus exposure and HLA in healthy donors. PCR employed 60 Vbeta and 13 Jbeta primers. Clones were read by immunoSEQ multiplex PCR, and TCRdb kept only the in-frame ones, dropping some. The sample holds about 190,000 clones, approximately 75% seen once. Germline V CDR1 and CDR2: MNHEY, SVGAGI. V lost 2 bases, J lost 6 bases, and 5 bases stayed unmatched. CDR3 size: 14 residues. The rearrangement links TRBV6-5 to TRBJ2-7; 9 bases line up with TRBD1. This receptor was taken from a man aged 25 to 45 in good health and CMV-seropositive. The sample taken for sequencing was PBMCs. The CDR3 loop is CASSYQGQGSEQYF. The DNA for the CDR3 is TGTGCCAGCAGTTACCAGGGACAGGGTAGCGAGCAGTACTTC.